This T cell receptor (beta chain) derives from a study of OX40 agonist ivuxolimab in advanced cancers. For the wider study: Ivuxolimab was an agonistic, fully human IgG2 monoclonal antibody directed against OX40 (CD134), a costimulatory receptor. Intravenous ivuxolimab was administered to patients every 2 weeks at six dose levels: 0.01, 0.1, 0.3, 1.5, 3 and 10 mg/kg. Of the roughly 51 patients in dose escalation, 19 had hepatocellular carcinoma, some 15 had melanoma, 9 had renal cell carcinoma and 9 had head and neck cancer. In the dose-escalation cohort, 70% to 85% of patients were male, and the mean age was around 60 years with a range of about 20 to 90. Prior anti-PD-1, anti-PD-L1 or anti-CTLA-4 therapy was permitted, and checkpoint inhibitors had been received by 30% to 40% of dose-escalation patients. Partial responses occurred in three dose-escalation patients, of whom one had hepatocellular carcinoma and two had cutaneous melanoma. The point of sequencing TCRbeta in the periphery was to test whether ivuxolimab changed TCR sequence diversity and drove clonal T-cell expansion. The paper covers the monotherapy dose-escalation part of the phase I ivuxolimab trial, which included N of about 56 patients. The full study reports these points: Low levels of normalized T-cell clonal expansion were also seen in some patients who did not respond. Which antigens the clonally expanded peripheral T cells were specific for was not determined. In the 0.1-3.0 mg/kg groups, partial responders were among the patients with the lowest normalized peripheral clonal expansion, particularly in CD8+ T cells. Clonal expansion of both CD4+ and CD8+ blood T cells was observed from baseline to week 6 at doses 0.1 to 3.0 mg/kg. After ivuxolimab, more expanded clones were found on average in CD8+ T cells than in CD4+ T cells.

For sequencing of the TCRbeta CDR3 region, genomic DNA was extracted from the sorted cells. The immunoSEQ Assay was used for sequencing of TCRbeta CDR3 regions. Imported from immuneACCESS, the table was reduced by TCRdb to in-frame sequences with V and J called. These copies leave out some clones; in studies compared against another copy, an unresolved V gene accounts for under half, and the cause of the remainder is not known. The sample table records around 20,000 clones; about two thirds of these occur just once. Of the sample, about a quarter falls within the top ten clones. Including cysteine and phenylalanine, the CDR3 has 16 amino acids. Kept here is only the CDR3 DNA, which spans 48 bases and is read in frame from base 1. CDR1 MDHEN and CDR2 SYDVKM are derived from the germline V gene. For this clone: It lacks a known antigen. Base qualities are not at hand, and no much larger clone is one base apart.

The trial excluded patients who had a history of autoimmune disease or were on systemic immunosuppression. Peripheral blood for TCR sequencing was collected from all dose cohorts at baseline, on cycle 4 day 1, and on cycle 7 day 1. Samples were obtained from an open-label, multicenter, first-in-human phase I dose-escalation trial of ivuxolimab. Adults with locally advanced or metastatic melanoma, renal cell, hepatocellular, or head and neck squamous cell carcinoma were enrolled in the trial. Before TCR sequencing, CD4+ T cells and CD8+ T cells from peripheral blood were sorted into separate populations.

This TCR derives from an adult with an advanced solid tumor such as melanoma, head and neck, liver or kidney cancer. The chain is made from TRBV28 and TRBJ2-5, with a tentative D call of TRBD1 or TRBD2, each matching 5 bases. The J call could be wrong; TRBJ2-7 is a better fit for the DNA end. The source material was CD4+ or CD8+ T cells sorted from blood, sampled in a trial of the OX40 agonist ivuxolimab. The CDR3 region has the sequence CASSLYAGTGWDEQYF. The nucleotides are TGTGCCAGCAGTTTATACGCAGGGACGGGTTGGGACGAGCAGTACTTC.